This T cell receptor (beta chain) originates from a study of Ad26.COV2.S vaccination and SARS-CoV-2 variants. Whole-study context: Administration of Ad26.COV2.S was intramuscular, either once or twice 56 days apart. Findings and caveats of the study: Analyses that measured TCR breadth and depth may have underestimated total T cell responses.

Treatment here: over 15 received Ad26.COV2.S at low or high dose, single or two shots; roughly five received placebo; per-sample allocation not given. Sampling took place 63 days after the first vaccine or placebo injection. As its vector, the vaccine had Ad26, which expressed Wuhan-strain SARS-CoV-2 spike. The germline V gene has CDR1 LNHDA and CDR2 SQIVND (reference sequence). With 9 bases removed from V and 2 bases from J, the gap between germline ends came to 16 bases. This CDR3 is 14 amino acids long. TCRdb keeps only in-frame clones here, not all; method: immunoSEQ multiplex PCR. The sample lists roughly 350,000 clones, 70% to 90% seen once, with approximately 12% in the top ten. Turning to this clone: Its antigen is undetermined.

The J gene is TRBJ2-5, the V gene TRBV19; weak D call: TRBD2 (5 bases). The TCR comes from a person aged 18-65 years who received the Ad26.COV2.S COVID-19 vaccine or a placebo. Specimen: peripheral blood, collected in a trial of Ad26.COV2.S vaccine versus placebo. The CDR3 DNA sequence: TGTGCCAGGTGTCGGGGAGCCCTTCAAGAGACCCAGTACTTC. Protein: CARCRGALQETQYF.